Reported below is one T cell receptor (beta chain). The antigen is undetermined. Each patient's relapse followed autologous stem cell transplantation, and brentuximab vedotin exposure varied. This CDR3 has 15 amino acids. V lost 2 bases to trimming and J lost 6 bases, with 14 bases between them. Germline CDR1 and CDR2: MNHEY and SVGAGI. Sequenced by immunoSEQ multiplex PCR; TCRdb stores in-frame clones only, minus some. The data show under 65,000 clones, roughly nine tenths seen once. The data derive from a study of PD-1 blockade in classical Hodgkin lymphoma. Study findings and constraints: Complete responders had baseline diversity similar to newly diagnosed patients. No one has yet defined what causes the repertoire differences, which may be disease activity or prior therapy.

The V and J genes are TRBV6-5 and TRBJ2-1; D call uncertain. The receptor's source is a human donor with classical Hodgkin lymphoma. Sequenced material: peripheral blood mononuclear cells (PBMCs), taken at baseline. CDR3 sequence: CASSYINKLSNEQFF. The CDR3 coding sequence is TGTGCCAGCAGTTACATCAATAAGCTTTCCAATGAGCAGTTCTTC.